The TCR beta chain under discussion was sequenced for a study of blood T cell repertoires in COVID-19. Study summary: Sites in the United States, Italy and Spain provided acute and convalescent COVID-19 samples.

CDR3 length equals 10 residues. Germline CDR1 is SQVTM and CDR2 is ANQGSEA. V gave up 7 bases and J gave up 7 bases, with 7 bases separating them. Produced via immunoSEQ multiplex PCR; TCRdb's table is partial and in-frame only. In the table there are 200,000 or so clones, around four fifths of which are singletons. The chain has TRBV29-1 and TRBJ2-2; D not certain. Source material: peripheral blood. The sequence was obtained from a man aged 55 to 70 with COVID-19, enrolled during active disease. The CDR3 spells CSGLSGELFF. The CDR3 region has the DNA TGCAGCGGTTTGAGCGGGGAGCTGTTTTTT.